Listed here are 27 T cell receptor beta chains from one sample, sequenced in a study of beta chain features in type 1 diabetes. Study-wide findings and caveats: Significant though moderate, a shortening of TCRB CDR3s appeared in all four CD4+ subsets of Type 1 diabetes patients.

Isolated RNA was reverse transcribed in full, so expressed TCRB transcripts were sequenced. The assay was immunoSEQ multiplex PCR, and TCRdb's table has in-frame clones only and misses some. The sample gives roughly 730,000 clones, 13% of which show up once; less than 0.025% is in the top ten. The antigens of these receptors remain unknown. The sequencing input was naive CD4+ T cells from blood. These receptors were taken from a man between 18 and 35 years old with type 1 diabetes.

This clone has just a few counts. This sequence joins TRBV6-6 and TRBJ2-2; no reliable D call. Trimming left V 0 bases short and J 4 bases short, with 9 bases between. CDR1 MNHNY and CDR2 SVGAGI come from the germline V gene (reference sequence). The CDR3 loop spans 15 amino acids. The CDR3 DNA reads TGTGCCAGCAGTTACTCGAGTGGGATCACCGGGGAGCTGTTTTTT. The encoded protein is CASSYSSGITGELFF.

This chain connects TRBV30 to TRBJ2-3; D is tentatively TRBD1 or TRBD2 (5 bases each). Per germline, CDR1 GTSNPN and CDR2 SVGIG (reference sequence). V was cut by 0 bases and J by 2 bases, with 6 bases left in between. The CDR3 sequence is 13 residues long. The CDR3 DNA is TGTGCCTGGAGTGTAGGGACCACAGATACGCAGTATTTT. Protein sequence: CAWSVGTTDTQYF.

This clone was seen a few times. The chain links TRBV5-4 to TRBJ2-3; 9 bases agree with TRBD2. Germline CDR1 reads SGHNT; CDR2 reads YYREEE (reference sequence). After removal of 4 bases from V and 2 bases from J, the junction contained 11 bases not matched to a gene. This CDR3 spans 17 amino acids. CDR3 DNA sequence: TGTGCCAGCAGCACCCCACTAGCGGGCAAAGCCACAGATACGCAGTATTTT. It translates to CASSTPLAGKATDTQYF. Full variable domain (outside the CDR3, taken from reference TRBV5-4 and TRBJ2-3): ETGVTQSPTHLIKTRGQQVTLRCSSQSGHNTVSWYQQALGQGPQFIFQYYREEENGRGNFPPRFSGLQFPNYSSELNVNALELDDSALYLCASSTPLAGKATDTQYFGPGTRLTVL.

This clone was seen a handful of times. The junction differs from germline at one of its ends, possibly a read error. This chain joins TRBV5-1 and TRBJ2-5; no clear D. Germline CDR1 and CDR2: SGHRS and YFSETQ. The CDR3 covers 15 residues. For the CDR3, the DNA is TGCGCCAGCAGCTTGCGGTGGGCAGCCATGGAGAGCCAGTACTTC. Translation gives CASSLRWAAMESQYF.

This clone appeared a few times. The chain links TRBV11-2 to TRBJ2-3; 9 nucleotides line up with TRBD2. Trimming cost V 6 bases and J 4 bases; bases outside gene matches: 11. CDR1 is SGHAT and CDR2 is FQNNGV in the germline V gene. The CDR3 is made up of 16 amino acids. CDR3 loop: CASSSGISGGADTQYF. For the CDR3, the DNA is TGTGCCAGCAGTTCAGGGATTAGCGGGGGTGCAGATACGCAGTATTTT. Complete variable domain (other parts from reference TRBV11-2 and TRBJ2-3): EAGVAQSPRYKIIEKRQSVAFWCNPISGHATLYWYQQILGQGPKLLIQFQNNGVVDDSQLPKDRFSAERLKGVDSTLKIQPAKLEDSAVYLCASSSGISGGADTQYFGPGTRLTVL.

This clone was counted a few times. The rearrangement links TRBV2 to TRBJ2-6, with D perhaps TRBD2 (5 bases). CDR3 length: 16 residues. CDR1 is SNHLY, CDR2 FYNNEI, per germline. The V gene lost 5 bases and the J gene lost 1 base, with 12 bases spanning the gap. The CDR3 DNA follows: TGTGCCAGCAGTAGGGCCGGGGAGTCTGGGGCCAACGTCCTGACTTTC. Translated, it gives CASSRAGESGANVLTF.

The table lists this clone with a few counts. The chain recombines TRBV10-3 with TRBJ2-7, with TRBD1 matching over 9 bases. The junction had 4 bases not matched to a gene; V was cut back by 10 bases and J by 3 bases. Germline-derived CDR1 and CDR2 are ENHRY and SYGVKD. The CDR3 covers 12 residues. The CDR3 is CASRDRDYEQYF. For the CDR3, the DNA is TGTGCCAGCCGGGACAGGGACTACGAGCAGTACTTC.

Notes on this clone: Distinct nucleotide sequences in the sample also encode this CDR3. The chain employs TRBV30 and TRBJ1-2; D unclear. Trimming removed 2 bases at V and 8 bases at J, with 9 bases between. CDR3 length equals 11 residues. Per the germline V gene, CDR1 is GTSNPN and CDR2 is SVGIG (reference sequence). Here the CDR3 reads CAWSPPGGYTF. The CDR3 bases are TGTGCCTGGAGTCCTCCGGGGGGCTACACCTTC.

The rearrangement links TRBV4-2 to TRBJ2-3; 10 bases are shared with TRBD2. J gave up 4 bases and V 4 bases, and 2 bases lay outside the gene matches. The CDR3 contains 14 residues. CDR1 and CDR2 from the germline V gene are LGHNA and YNFKEQ. The CDR3 sequence is CASSPGLAADTQYF. CDR3 DNA: TGTGCCAGCAGCCCCGGACTAGCGGCAGATACGCAGTATTTT.

Only a few counts were recorded for this clone. The gene calls are TRBV4-1 and TRBJ1-1, with D possibly TRBD1 on 6 matching bases. The CDR3 is 15 residues long. The ends were cut back, 2 bases at V and 1 base at J, with 11 bases in the middle. Germline CDR1 is MGHRA and CDR2 is YSYEKL. The CDR3 protein is CASSQTTGTNTEAFF. For the CDR3, the DNA is TGCGCCAGCAGCCAAACGACAGGAACGAACACTGAAGCTTTCTTT.

The chain recombines TRBV2 with TRBJ2-1; TRBD2 agrees at 12 bases. CDR3 length: 15 residues. CDR1 SNHLY and CDR2 FYNNEI come from the germline V gene. Trimming took 7 bases from V and 4 from J; bases not matched to a gene: 5. In DNA, the CDR3 is TGTGCCAGCATTCCGGGGACTAGCGGGTACAATGAGCAGTTCTTC. The encoded protein is CASIPGTSGYNEQFF.

V is TRBV30 and J is TRBJ2-7, with TRBD2 as a possible D gene (6 bases). The CDR3 runs 13 residues. The V gene's germline CDR1 is GTSNPN and CDR2 SVGIG (reference sequence). V lost 4 bases, J lost 3 bases, and 13 bases lay in between. The CDR3 is CAWTRDFFYEQYF. The CDR3 nucleotides read TGTGCCTGGACACGGGACTTCTTCTACGAGCAGTACTTC.

The V and J genes are TRBV14 and TRBJ1-1; no definite D call. Germline CDR1 SGHDN, CDR2 FVKESK. The ends were cut back, 9 bases at V and 2 bases at J, with 16 bases in the middle. The CDR3 covers 14 residues. CDR3 residues: CASPWRAGNTEAFF. The CDR3 DNA reads as TGTGCCAGTCCCTGGAGGGCAGGTAACACTGAAGCTTTCTTT.

The CDR3 loop is CASSLIGLGARETQYF. The CDR3 region has the DNA TGTGCCAGCAGCCTCATAGGACTAGGGGCCCGGGAGACCCAGTACTTC. This rearrangement joins TRBV14 to TRBJ2-5; 7 bases map to TRBD2. Germline-derived CDR1 and CDR2 are SGHDN and FVKESK. This CDR3 spans 16 amino acids. V trimming: 4 bases; J trimming: 5 bases; junction bases outside the gene matches: 13.

This sequence joins TRBV10-3 and TRBJ2-6; D is uncertain. Looked up from germline, CDR1 is ENHRY and CDR2 is SYGVKD. V lost 0 bases to trimming and J lost 0 bases, with 3 bases between them. CDR3 length equals 15 residues. Here the CDR3 reads CAISESLSGANVLTF. CDR3 sequence (DNA): TGTGCCATCAGTGAGTCTCTCTCTGGGGCCAACGTCCTGACTTTC.

The chain uses TRBV28 and TRBJ1-6, with D hard to call. Per germline, CDR1 MDHEN and CDR2 SYDVKM. The length of the CDR3 is 14 residues. Deletions cut 7 bases from V and 4 bases from J, with 11 bases between. The CDR3 reads CASTPETYNSPLHF. Written as DNA, the CDR3 is TGTGCCAGCACCCCGGAGACATATAATTCACCCCTCCACTTT. The full variable domain, with the rest looked up from reference TRBV28 and TRBJ1-6, is DVKVTQSSRYLVKRTGEKVFLECVQDMDHENMFWYRQDPGLGLRLIYFSYDVKMKEKGDIPEGYSVSREKKERFSLILESASTNQTSMYLCASTPETYNSPLHFGNGTRLTVT.

The gene calls are TRBV19 and TRBJ1-6, with D perhaps TRBD1 (6 bases). CDR1 is LNHDA, CDR2 SQIVND, per germline (reference sequence). Trimming cost V 7 bases and J 10 bases, with 14 bases left between them. The CDR3 extends over 13 amino acids. The DNA for the CDR3 is TGTGCCAGTAAAAGGGGGAGCGACTCACCCCTCCACTTT. This translates into CASKRGSDSPLHF.

J is TRBJ2-3 and V is TRBV19, with 8 bases identical to TRBD2. Germline V CDR1 and CDR2: LNHDA, SQIVND (reference sequence). Trimming removed 0 bases from V and 0 bases from J; junction bases left unmatched: 8. The CDR3 runs to 18 residues. DNA of the CDR3: TGTGCCAGTAGTATAGACCAAGTAGCGGGGCGAAGCACAGATACGCAGTATTTT. Its protein is CASSIDQVAGRSTDTQYF.

The chain carries TRBV29-1 and TRBJ2-7; D remains ambiguous. V lost 4 bases, J lost 1 base, and 5 bases lay in between. This CDR3 has 11 residues. Germline-derived CDR1 and CDR2 are SQVTM and ANQGSEA. The chain's CDR3 is CSVGWSYEQYF. In DNA form, the CDR3 reads TGCAGCGTTGGATGGTCCTACGAGCAGTACTTC.

The genes are TRBV9 and TRBJ1-1, with D perhaps matching TRBD1 (6 bases). V was pared by 0 bases and J by 6 bases, with 15 bases between. The CDR3 sequence is 15 residues long. Germline CDR1 and CDR2: SGDLS and YYNGEE. The CDR3, as DNA: TGTGCCAGCAGCGTAGGCCCCGGGCAGGGGCCTGAAGCTTTCTTT. As protein: CASSVGPGQGPEAFF.

V gene TRBV29-1 combines with J gene TRBJ1-1, with D possibly matching TRBD1 (5 bases). This CDR3 spans 11 amino acids. Trimming removed 3 bases at V and 11 bases at J, with 13 bases between. Germline assignment: CDR1 SQVTM and CDR2 ANQGSEA. CDR3 in DNA: TGCAGCGTTGACGGGGACGTGACGGCTTTCTTT. Translated: CSVDGDVTAFF. The full variable domain, completed using reference TRBV29-1 and TRBJ1-1, is SAVISQKPSRDICQRGTSLTIQCQVDSQVTMMFWYRQQPGQSLTLIATANQGSEATYESGFVIDKFPISRPNLTFSTLTVSNMSPEDSSIYLCSVDGDVTAFFGQGTRLTVV.

The CDR3 DNA is TGTGCCAGCAGCGCGTCGATGAACACTGAAGCTTTCTTT. Protein product: CASSASMNTEAFF. The chain has TRBV13 and TRBJ1-1; no clear D. V lost 5 bases and J lost 0, with 7 bases in between. The germline V gene encodes CDR1 PRHDT and CDR2 FYEKMQ (reference sequence). The CDR3 loop spans 13 amino acids. Full variable domain (rest looked up from reference TRBV13 and TRBJ1-1): AAGVIQSPRHLIKEKRETATLKCYPIPRHDTVYWYQQGPGQDPQFLISFYEKMQSDKGSIPDRFSAQQFSDYHSELNMSSLELGDSALYFCASSASMNTEAFFGQGTRLTVV.

V and J are TRBV19 and TRBJ1-1; the match to TRBD1 covers 9 bases. CDR1 is LNHDA, CDR2 SQIVND, per germline (reference sequence). The trim removed 4 bases at V and 1 base at J, leaving 1 base unmatched. The CDR3 has 14 amino acids. The chain's CDR3 is CASSRGQGNTEAFF. The CDR3 DNA reads TGTGCCAGTAGTAGGGGACAGGGGAACACTGAAGCTTTCTTT.

This clone was seen only a few times. In the same sample, other DNA sequences code for this CDR3. The V call is TRBV5-1, the J call TRBJ1-2, with 9 bases lining up with TRBD1. V lost 0 bases, J lost 4 bases, and 1 base stayed unmatched. Germline values: CDR1 SGHRS, CDR2 YFSETQ. The CDR3 is 14 amino acids. CDR3 residues: CASSLEGQGYGYTF. In DNA, the CDR3 is TGCGCCAGCAGCTTGGAGGGACAGGGCTATGGCTACACCTTC.

The chain is built from TRBV7-2 and TRBJ2-1, with 12 bases matching TRBD2. From germline, CDR1 is SGHTA and CDR2 FQGNSA. This CDR3 comprises 14 residues. V was pared by 5 bases and J by 10 bases, with 6 bases of the junction left unmatched. The chain's CDR3 is CASSPSGGAWEQFF. In nucleotides, the CDR3 is TGTGCCAGCAGCCCTAGCGGGGGGGCTTGGGAGCAGTTCTTC.

This clone was seen a few times. This CDR3 is CASGETGPYGYTF. CDR3 sequence (DNA): TGTGCCAGCGGGGAGACAGGGCCCTATGGCTACACCTTC. V usage is TRBV6-1 and J usage is TRBJ1-2, with 7 bases lining up with TRBD1. The CDR3 totals 13 residues. Germline trimming cut 8 bases from V and 4 bases from J; bases unmatched to any gene: 7. CDR1 is MNHNS and CDR2 is SASEGT in the germline V gene.

J is TRBJ2-5 and V is TRBV29-1; possible D gene TRBD2, 6 bases. Trimming removed 4 bases from V and 5 bases from J, with 17 bases in between. Germline V CDR1 and CDR2: SQVTM, ANQGSEA. CDR3 length equals 14 residues. The CDR3 nucleotides are TGCAGCGTTGGTCAGGTGGGCCGGGGGGAGACCCAGTACTTC. Translating gives CSVGQVGRGETQYF.